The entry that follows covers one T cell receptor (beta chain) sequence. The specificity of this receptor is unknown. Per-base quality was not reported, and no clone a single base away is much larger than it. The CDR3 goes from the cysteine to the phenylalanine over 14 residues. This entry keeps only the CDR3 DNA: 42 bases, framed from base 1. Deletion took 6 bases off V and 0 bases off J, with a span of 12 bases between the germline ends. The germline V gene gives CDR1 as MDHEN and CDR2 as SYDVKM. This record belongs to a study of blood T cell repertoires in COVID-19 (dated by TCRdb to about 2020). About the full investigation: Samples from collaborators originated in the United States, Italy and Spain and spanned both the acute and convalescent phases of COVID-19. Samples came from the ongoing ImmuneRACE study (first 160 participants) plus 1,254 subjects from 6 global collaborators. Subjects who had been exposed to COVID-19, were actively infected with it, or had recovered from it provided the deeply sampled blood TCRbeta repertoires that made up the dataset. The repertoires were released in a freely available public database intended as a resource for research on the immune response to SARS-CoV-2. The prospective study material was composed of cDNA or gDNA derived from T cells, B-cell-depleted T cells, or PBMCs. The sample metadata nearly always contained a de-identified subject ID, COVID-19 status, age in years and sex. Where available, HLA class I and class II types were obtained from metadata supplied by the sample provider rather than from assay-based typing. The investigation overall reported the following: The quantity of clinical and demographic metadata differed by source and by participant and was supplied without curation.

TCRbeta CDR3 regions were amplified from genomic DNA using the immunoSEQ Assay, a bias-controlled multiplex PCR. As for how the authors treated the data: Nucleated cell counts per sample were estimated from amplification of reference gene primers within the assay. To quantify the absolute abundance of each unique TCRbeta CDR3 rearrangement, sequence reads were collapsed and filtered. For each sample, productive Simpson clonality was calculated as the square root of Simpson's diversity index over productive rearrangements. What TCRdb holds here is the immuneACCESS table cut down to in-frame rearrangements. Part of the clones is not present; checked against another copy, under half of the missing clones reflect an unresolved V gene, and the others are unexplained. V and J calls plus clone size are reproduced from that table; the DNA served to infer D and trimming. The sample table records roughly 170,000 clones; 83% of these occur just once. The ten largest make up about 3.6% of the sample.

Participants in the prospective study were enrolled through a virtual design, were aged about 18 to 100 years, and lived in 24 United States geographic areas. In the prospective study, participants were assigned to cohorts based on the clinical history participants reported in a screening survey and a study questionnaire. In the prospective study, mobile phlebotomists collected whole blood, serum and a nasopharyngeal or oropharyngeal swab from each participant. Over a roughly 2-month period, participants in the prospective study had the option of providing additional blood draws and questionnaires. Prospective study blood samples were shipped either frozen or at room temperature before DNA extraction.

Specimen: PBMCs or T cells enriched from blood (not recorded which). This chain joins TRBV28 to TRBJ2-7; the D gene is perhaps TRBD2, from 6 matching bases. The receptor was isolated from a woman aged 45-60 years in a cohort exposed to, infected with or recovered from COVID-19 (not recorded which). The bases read TGTGCCAGCAGAAAAAGCGGGCCCTCCTACGAGCAGTACTTC. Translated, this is CASRKSGPSYEQYF.